These 25 T cell receptor beta chains originate from one sample sequenced in a study of blood T cell repertoires in COVID-19. TCRdb's copy holds only in-frame clones and misses some; the assay was immunoSEQ multiplex PCR. The top ten hold about a tenth of the sample, which has over 70,000 clones, roughly 81% seen once. Sequenced material: peripheral blood. These receptors all come from a man between 60 and 75 years old with COVID-19, enrolled during active disease.

This chain joins TRBV18 and TRBJ1-1; 11 nucleotides align to TRBD1. Germline CDR1 reads KGHSH; CDR2 reads LQKENI. V lost 4 bases, J lost 1 base, and 8 bases stayed unmatched. There are 17 residues in the CDR3. The CDR3, as DNA: TGTGCCAGCTCACTCCTCGGACAGGGGGCTTGGAACACTGAAGCTTTCTTT. The encoded protein is CASSLLGQGAWNTEAFF.

The chain recombines TRBV7-3 with TRBJ1-5; 8 nucleotides line up with TRBD1. Per germline, CDR1 SGHTA and CDR2 FQGTGA. The ends lost 2 bases at V and 0 bases at J; junction bases unmatched: 6. The CDR3 has 17 amino acids. The CDR3 nucleotides are TGTGCCAGCAGCTTATCAGGGGGCGTTTATAGCAATCAGCCCCAGCATTTT. Protein sequence: CASSLSGGVYSNQPQHF.

A few counts support this clone. The V gene is TRBV11-1, the J gene TRBJ2-5, with TRBD1 as a possible D gene (6 bases). The CDR3 is 14 residues long. The V gene's germline CDR1 is SGHAT and CDR2 FQDESV (reference sequence). V lost 2 bases, J lost 3 bases, and 10 bases lay in between. CDR3 DNA sequence: TGTGCCAGCAGCTTATCTACAGGGAAAGAGACCCAGTACTTC. Its translation is CASSLSTGKETQYF. The whole variable domain, filled in from reference TRBV11-1 and TRBJ2-5, reads EAEVAQSPRYKITEKSQAVAFWCDPISGHATLYWYRQILGQGPELLVQFQDESVVDDSQLPKDRFSAERLKGVDSTLKIQPAELGDSAMYLCASSLSTGKETQYFGPGTRLLVL.

The V and J genes are TRBV30 and TRBJ2-3; 9 nucleotides align to TRBD2. With V trimmed by 0 bases and J by 11 bases, 12 bases remained unmatched. This CDR3 spans 15 amino acids. From germline, CDR1 is GTSNPN and CDR2 SVGIG (reference sequence). DNA of the CDR3: TGTGCCTGGAGTGTAATAGCGGGGGCCCCCGGGGGGCAGTATTTT. Translated, it gives CAWSVIAGAPGGQYF.

This chain joins TRBV6-4 and TRBJ2-2; TRBD2 matches 7 bases. Unmatched junction bases numbered 16, after V lost 5 bases and J lost 7 bases. The CDR3 contains 17 residues. Germline V gene lookup returns CDR1 MRHNA and CDR2 SNTAGT. This chain's CDR3 is CASSRSHGLGGGGELFF. In nucleotides, the CDR3 is TGTGCCAGCAGTAGGTCCCACGGACTAGGCGGAGGCGGGGAGCTGTTTTTT.

V and J are TRBV24-1 and TRBJ2-1; TRBD2 matches at 7 bases. The length of the CDR3 is 14 residues. Losses at the gene ends were 3 bases for V and 3 bases for J; bases not matched to a gene: 1. The germline CDR1 and CDR2 sequences are KGHDR and SFDVKD. CDR3 in amino acids: CATSDSGDYNEQFF. CDR3 DNA sequence: TGTGCCACCAGTGATAGCGGGGACTACAATGAGCAGTTCTTC.

The genes are TRBV7-2 and TRBJ1-1; D is possibly TRBD1 (5 bases). Trimming stripped 1 base from V and 3 bases from J, with 12 bases between. Per the germline V gene, CDR1 is SGHTA and CDR2 is FQGNSA. CDR3 length: 15 residues. CDR3 coding DNA: TGTGCCAGCAGCTTAGGGAGGGGACGGGACACTGAAGCTTTCTTT. Encoded protein: CASSLGRGRDTEAFF. The entire variable domain, with the rest obtained from reference TRBV7-2 and TRBJ1-1, is as follows: GAGVSQSPSNKVTEKGKDVELRCDPISGHTALYWYRQSLGQGLEFLIYFQGNSAPDKSGLPSDRFSAERTGGSVSTLTIQRTQQEDSAVYLCASSLGRGRDTEAFFGQGTRLTVV.

This chain connects TRBV11-2 to TRBJ1-3; no clear D. The CDR3 sequence is 15 residues long. Germline CDR1 SGHAT, CDR2 FQNNGV. Trimming stripped 5 bases from V and 9 bases from J, with 20 bases between. In DNA form, the CDR3 reads TGTGCCAGCAGCACATTAACACGGACTCGTACCACCATATATTTT. Translated: CASSTLTRTRTTIYF.

This clone was recorded only once. This rearrangement joins TRBV18 to TRBJ1-5; 7 bases map to TRBD1. V was clipped by 3 bases and J by 3 bases; unmatched bases: 2. This CDR3 spans 14 amino acids. CDR1 and CDR2 (germline): KGHSH, LQKENI. The DNA for the CDR3 is TGTGCCAGCTCACCGGGACAGTACAATCAGCCCCAGCATTTT. It translates to CASSPGQYNQPQHF.

The rearrangement uses TRBV11-2 and TRBJ2-5; 12 nucleotides agree with TRBD2. The CDR3 runs to 16 residues. Germline CDR1 is SGHAT and CDR2 is FQNNGV. The trim removed 4 bases at V and 0 bases at J, leaving 3 bases unmatched. DNA of the CDR3: TGTGCCAGCAGCTATGGGACTAGCGGGTACCAAGAGACCCAGTACTTC. Translation gives CASSYGTSGYQETQYF.

In nucleotides, the CDR3 is TGCAGCGCCGGTTCAGCGGGAGGTGGCACAGATACGCAGTATTTT. This sequence encodes CSAGSAGGGTDTQYF. The chain employs TRBV29-1 and TRBJ2-3; 9 positions agree with TRBD2. V lost 7 bases and J lost 1; bases outside the gene matches: 9. Germline CDR1 is SQVTM and CDR2 is ANQGSEA. The CDR3 totals 15 residues.

This chain links TRBV2 with TRBJ2-3; D not resolved. CDR3 size: 15 residues. Germline V CDR1 and CDR2: SNHLY, FYNNEI. Trimming took 5 bases from V and 0 from J, leaving 12 bases between them. The CDR3: CASSPLVTSTDTQYF. The CDR3 bases are TGTGCCAGCAGTCCGTTGGTCACTAGCACAGATACGCAGTATTTT. Variable domain in full (rest from reference TRBV2 and TRBJ2-3): EPEVTQTPSHQVTQMGQEVILRCVPISNHLYFYWYRQILGQKVEFLVSFYNNEISEKSEIFDDQFSVERPDGSNFTLKIRSTKLEDSAMYFCASSPLVTSTDTQYFGPGTRLTVL.

This clone was recorded a few times. V gene TRBV24-1 combines with J gene TRBJ2-3, with TRBD2 matching 7 bases. Germline CDR1 is KGHDR and CDR2 is SFDVKD. The CDR3 has 17 residues. V lost 5 bases to trimming and J lost 0 bases; unmatched junction nucleotides: 10. The CDR3 region is CATSVASGAPSTDTQYF. For the CDR3, the DNA is TGTGCCACCAGTGTCGCTAGCGGTGCCCCTAGCACAGATACGCAGTATTTT.

The chain employs TRBV28 and TRBJ2-1; D uncertain. Between the trimmed V and J ends, which lost 3 bases and 3 bases, there was a span of 3 bases. This CDR3 region has 12 residues. In germline, CDR1 is MDHEN, CDR2 SYDVKM. CDR3 in DNA: TGTGCCAGCAGTTTCGGCTACAATGAGCAGTTCTTC. It specifies CASSFGYNEQFF.

The genes are TRBV5-1 and TRBJ2-1; 8 bases agree with TRBD2. This CDR3 has 16 amino acids. Trimming removed 2 bases from V and 6 bases from J; junction bases left unmatched: 10. Germline V lookup: CDR1 SGHRS, CDR2 YFSETQ. As DNA, the CDR3 is TGCGCCAGCAGCTTTCCCGAGGGCGGGGGGTTCAATGAGCAGTTCTTC. Its protein is CASSFPEGGGFNEQFF.

The chain has TRBV28 and TRBJ1-5; the match to TRBD1 covers 7 bases. The CDR3 runs 15 residues. The trim removed 7 bases at V and 6 bases at J, leaving 12 bases unmatched. Germline CDR1 reads MDHEN; CDR2 reads SYDVKM. The CDR3 loop is CASNPSLGGGQPQHF. In nucleotides, the CDR3 is TGTGCCAGCAACCCAAGTCTAGGGGGCGGTCAGCCCCAGCATTTT.

The chain employs TRBV29-1 and TRBJ2-3; 7 bases map to TRBD2. Germline-derived CDR1 and CDR2 are SQVTM and ANQGSEA. The CDR3 has 14 residues. Unmatched junction bases numbered 6, after V lost 6 bases and J lost 0 bases. The CDR3 coding sequence is TGCAGCGTCGCTGGGGGGGGAAGCACAGATACGCAGTATTTT. As protein: CSVAGGGSTDTQYF.

This clone was detected once. The chain couples TRBV10-3 to TRBJ2-1, with 13 bases matching TRBD2. Germline CDR1 is ENHRY and CDR2 is SYGVKD. J was trimmed by 5 bases and V by 7 bases; bases with no gene match: 5. This CDR3 contains 15 residues. CDR3 residues: CAITGLAGPDNEQFF. The CDR3 DNA follows: TGTGCCATCACGGGACTAGCGGGGCCAGACAATGAGCAGTTCTTC.

The V gene is TRBV5-6, the J gene TRBJ2-3; 10 bases line up with TRBD2. Germline loops: CDR1 SGHDT, CDR2 YYEEEE. J gave up 6 bases and V 4 bases, and 11 bases lay outside the gene matches. This CDR3 is built from 16 residues. CDR3 sequence reads: CASSLQSGTSDDTQYF. CDR3 coding DNA: TGTGCCAGCAGCCTCCAATCCGGGACTAGCGACGATACGCAGTATTTT.

The CDR3 spells CASSSSRESLRGRSGYTF. The DNA for the CDR3 is TGTGCCAGCAGCTCGAGTAGGGAGAGCCTGAGGGGGCGCTCTGGCTACACCTTC. This rearrangement joins TRBV9 to TRBJ1-2; TRBD1 aligns across 7 bases. The germline gives CDR1 SGDLS, CDR2 YYNGEE. The CDR3 loop spans 18 amino acids. Germline trimming cut 4 bases from V and 7 bases from J; bases unmatched to any gene: 22.

The chain uses TRBV2 and TRBJ1-3; 8 bases are shared with TRBD1. Germline CDR1 SNHLY, CDR2 FYNNEI. The CDR3 runs 14 residues. V shed 5 bases and J 2 bases; nucleotides not matched to a gene: 2. The CDR3 reads CASSPQGAGNTIYF. The CDR3 nucleotides are TGTGCCAGCAGTCCACAGGGGGCTGGAAACACCATATATTTT.

V usage is TRBV4-1 and J usage is TRBJ1-2; a weak D match, TRBD1 (6 bases). CDR1 and CDR2 from the germline V gene are MGHRA and YSYEKL. Trimming removed 4 bases from V and 8 bases from J, with 17 bases in between. The CDR3 contains 14 residues. The CDR3 sequence: CASSRDRLVHGYTF. In DNA, the CDR3 is TGCGCCAGCAGCCGCGACAGGTTGGTTCACGGCTACACCTTC.

CDR3 in amino acids: CASSPPGLASYEQYF. The DNA for the CDR3 is TGTGCCAGCTCACCACCGGGACTGGCTTCCTACGAGCAGTACTTC. The chain uses TRBV18 and TRBJ2-7; possibly TRBD2 for D (6 bases). Trimming stripped 0 bases from V and 1 base from J, with 10 bases between. In germline, CDR1 is KGHSH, CDR2 LQKENI. This CDR3 region has 15 residues.

This chain connects TRBV20-1 to TRBJ2-3; 8 bases line up with TRBD2. Germline CDR1 is DFQATT and CDR2 is SNEGSKA (reference sequence). CDR3 length equals 17 residues. V was pared by 6 bases and J by 2 bases, with 16 bases of the junction left unmatched. DNA of the CDR3: TGCAGTGCGAGTATCCCGGGACTAGTGAAGAACACAGATACGCAGTATTTT. Its protein is CSASIPGLVKNTDTQYF.

The chain carries TRBV24-1 and TRBJ1-1, with 10 bases that match TRBD1. The V gene's germline CDR1 is KGHDR and CDR2 SFDVKD. V was clipped by 4 bases and J by 4 bases; unmatched bases: 5. This CDR3 region has 15 residues. The CDR3 DNA sequence: TGTGCCACCAGTGACCAACGGACAGGGGGCACTGAAGCTTTCTTT. Protein: CATSDQRTGGTEAFF.